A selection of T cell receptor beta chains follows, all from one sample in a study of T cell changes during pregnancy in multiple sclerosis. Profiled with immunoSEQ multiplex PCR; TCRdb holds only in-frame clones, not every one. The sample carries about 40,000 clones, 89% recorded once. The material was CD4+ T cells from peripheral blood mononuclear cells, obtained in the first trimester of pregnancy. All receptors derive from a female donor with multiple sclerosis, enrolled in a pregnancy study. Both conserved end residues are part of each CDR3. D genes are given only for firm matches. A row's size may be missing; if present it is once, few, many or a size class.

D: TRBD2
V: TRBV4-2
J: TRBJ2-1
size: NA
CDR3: CASSLMPGLAGGRNEQFF
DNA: TGTGCCAGCAGCCTTATGCCCGGACTAGCGGGGGGGCGTAATGAGCAGTTCTTC

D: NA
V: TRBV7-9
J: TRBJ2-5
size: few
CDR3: CASSLVTGVETQYF
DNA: TGTGCCAGCAGCTTAGTAACAGGTGTAGAGACCCAGTACTTC

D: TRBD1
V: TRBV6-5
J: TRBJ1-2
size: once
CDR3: CASIAPGTDIYTF
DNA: TGTGCCAGCATTGCGCCCGGGACAGATATTTACACCTTC

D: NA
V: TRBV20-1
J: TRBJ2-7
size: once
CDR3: CSAAGGYEQYF
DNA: TGCAGTGCGGCCGGGGGCTACGAGCAGTACTTC

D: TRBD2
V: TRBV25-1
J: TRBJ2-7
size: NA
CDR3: CASSEYGLGSYEQYF
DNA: TGTGCCAGCAGTGAATATGGACTAGGCTCCTACGAGCAGTACTTC

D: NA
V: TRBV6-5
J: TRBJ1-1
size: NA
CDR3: CASRMQKNTEAFF
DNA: TGTGCCAGCAGGATGCAGAAGAACACTGAAGCTTTCTTT

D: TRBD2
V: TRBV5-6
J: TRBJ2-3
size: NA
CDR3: CASSNGGGNTDTQYF
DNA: TGTGCCAGCAGCAACGGCGGGGGGAACACAGATACGCAGTATTTT

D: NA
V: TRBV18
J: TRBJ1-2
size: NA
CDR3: CASSPSLSRRGYTF
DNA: TGTGCCAGCTCACCTTCCCTCAGCCGGAGGGGCTACACCTTC

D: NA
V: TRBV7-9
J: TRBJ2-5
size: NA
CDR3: CASSLQWPGKGFQETQYF
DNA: TGTGCCAGCAGCTTACAATGGCCAGGAAAGGGGTTCCAAGAGACCCAGTACTTC

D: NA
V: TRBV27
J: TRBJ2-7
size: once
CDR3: CASSRTIYYEQYF
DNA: TGTGCCAGCAGTCGGACTATTTATTACGAGCAGTACTTC

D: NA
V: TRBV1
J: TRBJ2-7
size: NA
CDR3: CTSSQDNYEQYF
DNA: TGCACCAGCAGCCAAGATAACTACGAGCAGTACTTC

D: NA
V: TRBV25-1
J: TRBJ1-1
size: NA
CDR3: CASSEYPGNTEAFF
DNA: TGTGCCAGCAGTGAATATCCGGGTAACACTGAAGCTTTCTTT

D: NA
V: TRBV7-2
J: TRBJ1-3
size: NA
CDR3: CASSLASDSSGNTIYF
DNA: TGTGCCAGCAGCTTAGCATCGGACAGCTCTGGAAACACCATATATTTT

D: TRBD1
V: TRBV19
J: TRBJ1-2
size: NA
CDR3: CASSIGAGTGIWGYTF
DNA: TGTGCCAGTAGTATAGGCGCCGGGACAGGTATATGGGGCTACACCTTC

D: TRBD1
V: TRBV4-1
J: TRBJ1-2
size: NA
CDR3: CASSQGSSYLDREYYGYTF
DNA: TGCGCCAGCAGCCAAGGAAGTAGTTACCTGGACAGGGAGTACTATGGCTACACCTTC

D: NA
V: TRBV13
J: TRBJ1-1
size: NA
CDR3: CASSPAEVNTEAFF
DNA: TGTGCCAGCAGCCCCGCCGAGGTGAACACTGAAGCTTTCTTT

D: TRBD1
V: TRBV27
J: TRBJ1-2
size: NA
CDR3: CASSRTGEVYGYTF
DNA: TGTGCCAGCAGTCGGACAGGGGAAGTCTACGGCTACACCTTC

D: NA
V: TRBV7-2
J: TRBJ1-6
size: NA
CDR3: CASSQTGLNNSPLHF
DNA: TGTGCCAGCAGCCAAACAGGGCTTAATAATTCACCCCTCCACTTT

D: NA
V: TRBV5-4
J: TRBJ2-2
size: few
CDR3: CASSLAVSSDTGELFF
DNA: TGTGCCAGCAGCTTGGCCGTTAGTTCCGACACCGGGGAGCTGTTTTTT

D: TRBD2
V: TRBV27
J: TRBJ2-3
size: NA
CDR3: CASRGTSGVGDTQYF
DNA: TGTGCCAGCAGGGGGACTAGCGGGGTTGGGGATACGCAGTATTTT

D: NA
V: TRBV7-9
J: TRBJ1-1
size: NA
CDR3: CASSLQGPAEAFF
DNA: TGTGCCAGCAGCCTTCAGGGTCCCGCTGAAGCTTTCTTT

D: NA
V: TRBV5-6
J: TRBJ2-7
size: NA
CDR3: CASSFWGERLSYEQYF
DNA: TGTGCCAGCAGCTTTTGGGGAGAAAGACTCTCCTACGAGCAGTACTTC

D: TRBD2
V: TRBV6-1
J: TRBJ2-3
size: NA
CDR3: CASSLGSGSRDTQYF
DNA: TGTGCCAGCAGCCTAGGTAGCGGGAGTAGGGATACGCAGTATTTT

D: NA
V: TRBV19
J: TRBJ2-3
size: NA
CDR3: CASSSLVGGGTDTQYF
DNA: TGTGCCAGTAGTTCTTTAGTAGGGGGGGGCACAGATACGCAGTATTTT

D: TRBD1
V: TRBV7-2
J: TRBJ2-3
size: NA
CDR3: CASSLVGTGLSDTQYF
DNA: TGTGCCAGCAGCTTAGTGGGGACAGGGCTTTCAGATACGCAGTATTTT

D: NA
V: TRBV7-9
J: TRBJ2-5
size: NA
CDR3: CASRQDSSQETQYF
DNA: TGTGCCAGCAGGCAAGACAGTTCCCAAGAGACCCAGTACTTC

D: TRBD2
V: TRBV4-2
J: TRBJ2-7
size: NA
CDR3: CASSRRTSGESYEQYF
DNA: TGTGCCAGCAGCCGAAGGACTAGCGGGGAAAGCTACGAGCAGTACTTC

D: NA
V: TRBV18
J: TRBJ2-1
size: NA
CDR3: CASSPRPDHNEQFF
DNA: TGTGCCAGCTCACCGCGGCCAGACCACAATGAGCAGTTCTTC

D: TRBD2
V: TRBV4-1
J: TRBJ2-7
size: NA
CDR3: CASSQDRASGGYEQYF
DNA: TGCGCCAGCAGCCAAGATCGGGCTAGCGGGGGGTACGAGCAGTACTTC

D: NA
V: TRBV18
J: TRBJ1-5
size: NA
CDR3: CASSSTVSNQPQHF
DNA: TGTGCCAGCTCATCGACAGTTAGCAATCAGCCCCAGCATTTT

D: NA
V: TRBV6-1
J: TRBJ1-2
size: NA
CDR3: CASSALRSHGYTF
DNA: TGTGCCAGCAGTGCCTTACGGAGTCATGGCTACACCTTC

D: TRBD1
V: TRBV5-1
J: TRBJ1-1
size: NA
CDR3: CASGGGGWNTEAFF
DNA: TGCGCCAGCGGAGGGGGCGGGTGGAACACTGAAGCTTTCTTT

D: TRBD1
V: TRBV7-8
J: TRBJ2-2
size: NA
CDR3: CASEGDRVTGELFF
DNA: TGTGCCAGCGAGGGGGACAGGGTCACCGGGGAGCTGTTTTTT

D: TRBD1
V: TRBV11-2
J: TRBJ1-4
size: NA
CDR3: CASSRDRTSEKLFF
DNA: TGTGCCAGCAGCCGGGACAGGACCTCCGAAAAACTGTTTTTT

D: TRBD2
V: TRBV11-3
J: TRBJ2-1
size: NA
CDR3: CASSLGGSTSNEQFF
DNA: TGTGCCAGCAGCTTAGGCGGGAGTACTAGCAATGAGCAGTTCTTC

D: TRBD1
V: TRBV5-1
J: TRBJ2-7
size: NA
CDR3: CASREDRLGNEQYF
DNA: TGCGCCAGCAGGGAGGACAGGCTGGGGAACGAGCAGTACTTC

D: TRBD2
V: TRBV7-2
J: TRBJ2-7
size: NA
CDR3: CASSTSGGSGEQYF
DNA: TGTGCCAGCAGCACAAGCGGGGGTTCGGGGGAGCAGTACTTC

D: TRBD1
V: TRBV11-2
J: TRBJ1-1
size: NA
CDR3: CASSLRPRTGGSEAFF
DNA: TGTGCCAGCAGCCTCAGACCTAGGACAGGGGGCTCAGAAGCTTTCTTT